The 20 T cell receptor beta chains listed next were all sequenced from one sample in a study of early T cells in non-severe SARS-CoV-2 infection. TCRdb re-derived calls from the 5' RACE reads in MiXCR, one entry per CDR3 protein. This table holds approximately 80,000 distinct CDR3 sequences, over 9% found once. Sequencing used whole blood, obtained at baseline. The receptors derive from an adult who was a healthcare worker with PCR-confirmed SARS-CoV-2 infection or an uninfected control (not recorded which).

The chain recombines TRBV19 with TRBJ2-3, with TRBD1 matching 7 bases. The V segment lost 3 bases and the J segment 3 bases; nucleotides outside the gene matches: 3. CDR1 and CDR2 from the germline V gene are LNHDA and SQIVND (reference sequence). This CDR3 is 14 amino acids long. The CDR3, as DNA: TGTGCCAGTAGTATCGACAGGGAAACAGATACGCAGTATTTT. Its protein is CASSIDRETDTQYF.

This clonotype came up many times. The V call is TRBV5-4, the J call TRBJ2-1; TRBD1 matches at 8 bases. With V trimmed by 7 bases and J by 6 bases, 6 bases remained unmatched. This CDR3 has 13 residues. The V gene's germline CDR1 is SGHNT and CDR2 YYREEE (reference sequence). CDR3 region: CASGQGAGNEQFF. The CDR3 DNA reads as TGTGCCAGCGGTCAGGGGGCCGGCAATGAGCAGTTCTTC.

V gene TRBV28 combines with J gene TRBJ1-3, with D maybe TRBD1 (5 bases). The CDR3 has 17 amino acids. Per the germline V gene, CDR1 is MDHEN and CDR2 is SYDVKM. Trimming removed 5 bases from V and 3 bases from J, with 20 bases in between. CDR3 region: CASSLSGTTYFGNTIYF. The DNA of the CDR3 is TGTGCCAGCAGTCTTTCAGGGACGACCTACTTTGGAAACACCATATATTTT.

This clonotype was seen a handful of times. The DNA of the CDR3 is TGTGCCATCGGACAGGGGAAGGATGAAAAACTGTTTTTT. It is translated as CAIGQGKDEKLFF. The V gene is TRBV10-3, the J gene TRBJ1-4, with 9 bases identical to TRBD1. The CDR3 has 13 residues. CDR1 is ENHRY and CDR2 is SYGVKD in the germline V gene. V was pared by 8 bases and J by 6 bases, with 4 bases of the junction left unmatched.

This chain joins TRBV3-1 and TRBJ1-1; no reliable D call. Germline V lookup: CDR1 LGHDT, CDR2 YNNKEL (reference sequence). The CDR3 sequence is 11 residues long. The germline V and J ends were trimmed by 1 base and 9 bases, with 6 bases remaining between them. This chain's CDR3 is CASSQGVKAFF. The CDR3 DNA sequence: TGTGCCAGCAGCCAAGGCGTTAAAGCTTTCTTT.

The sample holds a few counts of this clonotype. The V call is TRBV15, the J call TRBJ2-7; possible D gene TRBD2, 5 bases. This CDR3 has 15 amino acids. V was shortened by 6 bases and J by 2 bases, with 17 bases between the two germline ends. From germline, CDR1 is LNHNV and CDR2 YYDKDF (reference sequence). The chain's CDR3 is CATSWSGRTAYEQYF. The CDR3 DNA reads TGTGCCACCAGTTGGAGCGGACGCACAGCCTACGAGCAGTACTTC. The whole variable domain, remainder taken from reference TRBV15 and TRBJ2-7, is DAMVIQNPRYQVTQFGKPVTLSCSQTLNHNVMYWYQQKSSQAPKLLFHYYDKDFNNEADTPDNFQSRRPNTSFCFLDIRSPGLGDTAMYLCATSWSGRTAYEQYFGPGTRLTVT.

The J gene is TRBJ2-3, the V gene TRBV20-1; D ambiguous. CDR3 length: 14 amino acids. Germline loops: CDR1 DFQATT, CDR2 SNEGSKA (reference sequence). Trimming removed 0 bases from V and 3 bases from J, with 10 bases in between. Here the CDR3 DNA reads TGCAGTGCTAGAGATCCGGGCCTGACAGATACGCAGTATTTT. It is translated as CSARDPGLTDTQYF.

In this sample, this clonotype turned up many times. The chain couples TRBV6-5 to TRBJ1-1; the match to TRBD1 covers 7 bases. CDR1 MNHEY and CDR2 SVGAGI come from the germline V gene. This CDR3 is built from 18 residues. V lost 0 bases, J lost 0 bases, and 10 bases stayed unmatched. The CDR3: CASSYSRTGDTMNTEAFF. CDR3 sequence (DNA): TGTGCCAGCAGTTACTCCAGGACAGGCGACACGATGAACACTGAAGCTTTCTTT.

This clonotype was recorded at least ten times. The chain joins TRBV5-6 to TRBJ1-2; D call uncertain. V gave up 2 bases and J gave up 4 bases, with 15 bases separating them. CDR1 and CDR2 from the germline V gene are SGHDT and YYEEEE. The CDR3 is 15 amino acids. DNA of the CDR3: TGTGCCAGCAGCTTCCGGGGAGTGGGATTCTATGGCTACACCTTC. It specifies CASSFRGVGFYGYTF.

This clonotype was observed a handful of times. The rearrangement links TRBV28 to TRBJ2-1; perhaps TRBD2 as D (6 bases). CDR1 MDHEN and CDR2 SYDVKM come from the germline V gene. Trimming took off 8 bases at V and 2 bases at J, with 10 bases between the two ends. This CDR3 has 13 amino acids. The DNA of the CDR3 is TGTGCCAGCTCTGGACTACCCTACAATGAGCAGTTCTTC. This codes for CASSGLPYNEQFF.

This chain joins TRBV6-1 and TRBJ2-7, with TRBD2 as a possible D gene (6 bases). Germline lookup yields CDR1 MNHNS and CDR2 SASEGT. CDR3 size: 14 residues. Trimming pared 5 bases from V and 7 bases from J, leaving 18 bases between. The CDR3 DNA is TGTGCCAGCAGTACGGGCCGGGGCGCGGGAGAGCAGTACTTC. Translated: CASSTGRGAGEQYF.

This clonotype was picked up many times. The CDR3 region is CASSLARGDEAFF. For the CDR3, the DNA is TGTGCCAGCAGCTTAGCCAGGGGAGATGAAGCTTTCTTT. The chain employs TRBV11-1 and TRBJ1-1; D might be TRBD1 (6 bases). CDR3 size: 13 residues. CDR1 and CDR2 (germline): SGHAT, FQDESV (reference sequence). Between the trimmed V and J ends, which lost 0 bases and 7 bases, there was a span of 9 bases.

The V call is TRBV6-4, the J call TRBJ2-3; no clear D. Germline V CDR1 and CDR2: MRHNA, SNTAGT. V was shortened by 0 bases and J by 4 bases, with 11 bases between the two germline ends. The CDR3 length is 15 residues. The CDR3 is CASSDSENGPDTQYF. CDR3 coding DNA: TGTGCCAGCAGTGACTCGGAAAACGGGCCAGATACGCAGTATTTT.

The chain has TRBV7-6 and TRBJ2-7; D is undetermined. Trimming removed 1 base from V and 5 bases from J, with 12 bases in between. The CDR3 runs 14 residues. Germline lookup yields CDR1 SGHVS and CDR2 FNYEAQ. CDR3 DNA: TGTGCCAGCAGCTTAGTTGATCTCGCGGACGAGCAGTACTTC. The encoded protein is CASSLVDLADEQYF.

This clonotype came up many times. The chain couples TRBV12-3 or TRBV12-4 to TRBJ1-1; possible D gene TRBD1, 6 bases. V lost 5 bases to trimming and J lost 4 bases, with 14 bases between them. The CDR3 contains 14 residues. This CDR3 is CASSEGHLSTEAFF. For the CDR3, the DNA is TGTGCCAGCAGTGAGGGACACCTTAGCACTGAAGCTTTCTTT.

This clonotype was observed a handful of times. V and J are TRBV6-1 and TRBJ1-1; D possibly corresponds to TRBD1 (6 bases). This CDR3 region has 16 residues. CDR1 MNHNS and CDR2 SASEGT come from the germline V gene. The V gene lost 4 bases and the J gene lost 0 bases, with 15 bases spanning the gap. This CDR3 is CASSAQDRLLNTEAFF. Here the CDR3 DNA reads TGTGCCAGCAGTGCCCAAGACAGGCTTTTGAACACTGAAGCTTTCTTT.

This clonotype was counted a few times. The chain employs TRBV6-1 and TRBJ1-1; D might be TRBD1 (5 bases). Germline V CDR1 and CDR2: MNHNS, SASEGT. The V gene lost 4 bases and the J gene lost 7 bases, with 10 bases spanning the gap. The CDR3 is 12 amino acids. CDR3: CASSGGQVEAFF. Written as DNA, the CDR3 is TGTGCCAGCAGTGGTGGACAAGTTGAAGCTTTCTTT.

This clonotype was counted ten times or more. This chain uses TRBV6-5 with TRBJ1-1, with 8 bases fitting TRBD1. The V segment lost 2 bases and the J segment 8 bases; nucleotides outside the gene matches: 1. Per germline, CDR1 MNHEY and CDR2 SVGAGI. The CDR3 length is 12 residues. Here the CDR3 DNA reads TGTGCCAGCAGTTACCGGACAGGGGAAGCTTTCTTT. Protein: CASSYRTGEAFF.

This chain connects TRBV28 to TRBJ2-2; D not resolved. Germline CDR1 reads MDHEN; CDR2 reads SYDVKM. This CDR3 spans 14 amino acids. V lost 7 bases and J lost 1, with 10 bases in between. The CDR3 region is CASMAQLNTGELFF. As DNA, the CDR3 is TGTGCCAGCATGGCACAGCTGAACACCGGGGAGCTGTTTTTT. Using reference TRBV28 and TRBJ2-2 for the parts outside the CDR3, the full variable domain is DVKVTQSSRYLVKRTGEKVFLECVQDMDHENMFWYRQDPGLGLRLIYFSYDVKMKEKGDIPEGYSVSREKKERFSLILESASTNQTSMYLCASMAQLNTGELFFGEGSRLTVL.

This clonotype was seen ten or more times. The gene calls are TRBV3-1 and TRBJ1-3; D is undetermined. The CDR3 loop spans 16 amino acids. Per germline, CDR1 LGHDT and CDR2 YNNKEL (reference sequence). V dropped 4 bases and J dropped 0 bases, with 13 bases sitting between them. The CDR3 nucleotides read TGTGCCAGCAGCCCCTACGGTCGGAGCTCTGGAAACACCATATATTTT. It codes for CASSPYGRSSGNTIYF. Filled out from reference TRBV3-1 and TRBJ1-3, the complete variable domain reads DTAVSQTPKYLVTQMGNDKSIKCEQNLGHDTMYWYKQDSKKFLKIMFSYNNKELIINETVPNRFSPKSPDKAHLNLHINSLELGDSAVYFCASSPYGRSSGNTIYFGEGSWLTVV.